The 4 T cell receptor beta chains listed next were all sequenced from one sample in a study of OX40 agonist ivuxolimab in advanced cancers. Libraries were prepared by immunoSEQ multiplex PCR; TCRdb keeps only in-frame clonotypes and omits some of them. The sample has about 83,000 clones, about 90% seen once. The source material was CD4+ or CD8+ T cells sorted from blood, sampled in a trial of the OX40 agonist ivuxolimab. These receptors were obtained from an adult with an advanced solid tumor such as melanoma, head and neck, liver or kidney cancer.

This clone has just one count. This chain connects TRBV4-2 to TRBJ2-1, with 10 bases fitting TRBD1. After removal of 5 bases from V and 3 bases from J, the junction contained 4 bases not matched to a gene. In germline, CDR1 is LGHNA, CDR2 YNFKEQ. The CDR3 is 15 residues long. The CDR3 is CASSSRDRGYNEQFF. The CDR3 DNA reads as TGTGCCAGCAGCTCCCGGGACAGGGGCTACAATGAGCAGTTCTTC.

The chain links TRBV5-4 to TRBJ1-2; 10 nucleotides align to TRBD1. J was trimmed by 4 bases and V by 4 bases; bases with no gene match: 7. Germline CDR1 and CDR2: SGHNT and YYREEE (reference sequence). The CDR3 has 15 amino acids. CDR3 loop: CASSLTGQGIYGYTF. CDR3 bases: TGTGCCAGCAGCCTGACGGGACAGGGGATCTATGGCTACACCTTC. The full variable domain, completed using reference TRBV5-4 and TRBJ1-2, is ETGVTQSPTHLIKTRGQQVTLRCSSQSGHNTVSWYQQALGQGPQFIFQYYREEENGRGNFPPRFSGLQFPNYSSELNVNALELDDSALYLCASSLTGQGIYGYTFGSGTRLTVV.

The rearrangement links TRBV12-5 to TRBJ1-4; possibly TRBD1 for D (6 bases). Germline V gene data show CDR1 as LGHNT and CDR2 as FRNRAP. The CDR3 is made up of 14 amino acids. V was clipped by 6 bases and J by 8 bases, with 16 bases between them. Here the CDR3 reads CASGLGQGYEKLFF. In DNA form, the CDR3 reads TGTGCTAGTGGCCTGGGCCAGGGGTACGAAAAACTGTTTTTT.

V gene TRBV30 combines with J gene TRBJ2-2; 10 bases match TRBD2. The V and J ends lost 8 bases and 2 bases, in that order; junction bases with no gene match: 11. CDR1 is GTSNPN and CDR2 is SVGIG in the germline V gene (reference sequence). The CDR3 extends over 16 amino acids. CDR3 sequence reads: CALEGLAGANTGELFF. CDR3 DNA sequence: TGTGCCCTGGAGGGCCTAGCGGGGGCAAACACCGGGGAGCTGTTTTTT.